The sequence of this T cell receptor (beta chain) was determined in a study of Tregs in tolerant kidney transplant recipients. Study results and caveats: Tregs expanded with activated donor B cells seemed most donor-specific. This study did not directly address biological reproducibility.

Sequencing used immunoSEQ multiplex PCR; TCRdb keeps in-frame clones, though not all of them. The sample includes approximately 100,000 clones, approximately 93% of them seen just once. Germline CDR1 is SGHVS and CDR2 is FNYEAQ. Between the trimmed V and J ends, which lost 3 bases and 0 bases, there was a span of 9 bases. The CDR3 has 15 residues. Unstimulated Tregs (CD4+CD25+CD127-) and CD4+CD25- non-Tregs were sorted from PBMCs. About this clone: What it binds is unknown.

V usage is TRBV7-6 and J usage is TRBJ2-1; D perhaps matches TRBD2 (6 bases). The sample in question was CD4+ T cells from blood, obtained before the transplant. This TCR came from a human donor who received a combined kidney and bone marrow transplant. The CDR3 DNA is TGTGCCAGCAGCTTTAGCGGCCCCTCCTACAATGAGCAGTTCTTC. Protein: CASSFSGPSYNEQFF.